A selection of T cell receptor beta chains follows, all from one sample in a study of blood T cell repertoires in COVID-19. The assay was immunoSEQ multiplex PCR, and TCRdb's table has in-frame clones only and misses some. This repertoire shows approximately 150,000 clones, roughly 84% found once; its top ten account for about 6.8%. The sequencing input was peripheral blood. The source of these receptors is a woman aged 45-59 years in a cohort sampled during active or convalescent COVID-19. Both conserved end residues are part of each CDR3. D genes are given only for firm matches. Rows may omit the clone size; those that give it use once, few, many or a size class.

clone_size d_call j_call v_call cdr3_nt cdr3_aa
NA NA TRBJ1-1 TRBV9 TGTGCCAGCAGCGCCGCAGGGAGGACTGAAGCTTTCTTT CASSAAGRTEAFF
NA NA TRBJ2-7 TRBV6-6 TGTGCCGGATCCCGGGGTTCGTTCGAGCAGTACTTC CAGSRGSFEQYF
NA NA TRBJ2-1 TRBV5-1 TGCGCCAGCAGCTTGGTAGTCGTGAGATACTCCTACAATGAGCAGTTCTTC CASSLVVVRYSYNEQFF
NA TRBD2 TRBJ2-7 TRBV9 TGTGCCAGCAGCGTCCAGGGACTAGCGGGCTACGAGCAGTACTTC CASSVQGLAGYEQYF
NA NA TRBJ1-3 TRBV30 TGTGCCTGGGACAATGTGGTAATCTCTGGAAACACCATATATTTT CAWDNVVISGNTIYF
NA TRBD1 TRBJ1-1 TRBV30 TGTGCCTGGACTATTACACGACAGGGTATCACTGAAGCTTTCTTT CAWTITRQGITEAFF
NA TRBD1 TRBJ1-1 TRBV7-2 TGTGCCAGCAGCTTAGCGGGACAGGGAGAAGCTTTCTTT CASSLAGQGEAFF
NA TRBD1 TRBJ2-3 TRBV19 TGTGCCAGTAGTATAAACAGGGGAATAGCAAGTCTTTCGCGGGATACGCAGTATTTT CASSINRGIASLSRDTQYF
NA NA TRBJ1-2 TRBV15 TGTGCCACCAGCTCAGGGGACAACTATGGCTACACCTTC CATSSGDNYGYTF
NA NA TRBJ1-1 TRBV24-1 TGTGCCACCAGCTTCCCGACAGGCCTTTTC CATSFPTGLF
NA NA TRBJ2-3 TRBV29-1 TGCAGCGTTGAAGGAGGGCGGGACACAGATACGCAGTATTTT CSVEGGRDTDTQYF
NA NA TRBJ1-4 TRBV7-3 TGTGCCAGCAGCTTACTGGACAGATATAATGAAAAACTGTTTTTT CASSLLDRYNEKLFF
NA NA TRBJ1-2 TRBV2 TGTGCCAGCAGCCCGCAGGGAGGCGGCTACACCTTC CASSPQGGGYTF
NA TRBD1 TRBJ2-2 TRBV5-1 TGCGCCAGCAGCGGACCGGGACAGGGTAACACCGGGGAGCTGTTTTTT CASSGPGQGNTGELFF
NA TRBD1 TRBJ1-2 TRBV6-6 TGTGCCAGCAGTTACTACGGACAGGAGATTTATGGCTACACCTTC CASSYYGQEIYGYTF
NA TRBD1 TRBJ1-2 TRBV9 TGTGCCAGCAGCGCGGGGACAGGGGTAGGCTACACCTTC CASSAGTGVGYTF
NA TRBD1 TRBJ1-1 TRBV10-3 TGTGCCATCAGCATACAGGGGGACACTGAAGCTTTCTTT CAISIQGDTEAFF
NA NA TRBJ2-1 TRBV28 TGTGCCAGCACCGGCCGGGTCCTAGTTCATGAGCAGTTCTTC CASTGRVLVHEQFF
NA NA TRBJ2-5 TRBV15 TGTGCCACCAGCATTCTCGCGGGGCAAGAGACCCAGTACTTC CATSILAGQETQYF
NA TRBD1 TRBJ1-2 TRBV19 TGTGCCAGTAGTGCTCGGGACAGCCTTATAGGCTACACCTTC CASSARDSLIGYTF
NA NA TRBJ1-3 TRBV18 TGTGCCAGCTCACCGGCAGGGTCTGGAAACACCATATATTTT CASSPAGSGNTIYF
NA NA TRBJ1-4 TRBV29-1 TGCAGCGTTGAAGATGCGGGACTTTCACAACTGTTTTTT CSVEDAGLSQLFF
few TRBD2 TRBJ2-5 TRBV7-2 TGTGCCAGCAGCAGTTCGAGCGGGGGGGGCCACCAGTACTTC CASSSSSGGGHQYF
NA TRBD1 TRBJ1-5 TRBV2 TGTGCCAGCAACACACAGGGGGCCCTCAATCAGCCCCAGCATTTT CASNTQGALNQPQHF
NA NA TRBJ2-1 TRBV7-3 TGTGCCAGCAGCTCCGGGGGAAGGGACAATGAGCAGTTCTTC CASSSGGRDNEQFF
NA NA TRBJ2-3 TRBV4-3 TGCGCCAGCAGCCAGCCGGGTGGGACAGATACGCAGTATTTT CASSQPGGTDTQYF
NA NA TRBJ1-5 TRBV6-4 TGTGCCAGCCCCGACGGGGATTATAGCAATCAGCCCCAGCATTTT CASPDGDYSNQPQHF